The 29 T cell receptor beta chains given below trace back to one sample, sequenced in a study of cytomegalovirus exposure and HLA in healthy donors. Use of 60 Vbeta and 13 Jbeta primers characterized the PCR. Profiled with immunoSEQ multiplex PCR; TCRdb holds only in-frame clones, not every one. The data show some 190,000 clones, with around 83% seen just once and roughly 0.99% held by the top ten. The specimen was PBMCs. The receptor source for this set is a woman between 40 and 55 years old in good health and CMV-seronegative.

The chain uses TRBV4-3 and TRBJ2-1, with D perhaps TRBD1 (6 bases). This CDR3 contains 19 residues. Germline V gene lookup returns CDR1 LGHNA and CDR2 YSLEER. V lost 6 bases, J lost 6 bases, and 30 bases lay in between. CDR3 residues: CASSPRPPESLIRGNEQFF. In DNA, the CDR3 is TGCGCCAGCAGTCCCCGGCCCCCCGAGAGTCTCATCAGGGGCAATGAGCAGTTCTTC.

As concerns this clone: A read error may produce the germline difference seen at one junction end. This chain connects TRBV7-9 to TRBJ1-1; no firm D call. Per the germline V gene, CDR1 is SEHNR and CDR2 is FQNEAQ (reference sequence). The CDR3 spans 11 residues. The CDR3 DNA is TGTTCCAGCGGGAGGAACACTGAAGCTTTCTTT. Translation gives CSSGRNTEAFF.

This chain links TRBV18 with TRBJ2-3; 10 bases agree with TRBD2. With V trimmed by 1 base and J by 5 bases, 3 bases remained unmatched. CDR1 is KGHSH and CDR2 is LQKENI in the germline V gene. CDR3 length: 15 residues. CDR3: CASSPLRLAGDTQYF. The CDR3 coding sequence is TGTGCCAGCTCACCACTTCGACTAGCGGGAGATACGCAGTATTTT.

A single count supports this clone. This sequence joins TRBV29-1 and TRBJ1-2; possible D gene TRBD1, 5 bases. Trimming shortened V by 5 bases and J by 6 bases, and 10 bases separated the two germline ends. There are 11 residues in the CDR3. The V gene's germline CDR1 is SQVTM and CDR2 ANQGSEA. The CDR3 DNA reads TGCAGCGTTTATTCGGGGGATGGCTACACCTTC. It encodes CSVYSGDGYTF. Full variable domain (missing parts from reference TRBV29-1 and TRBJ1-2): SAVISQKPSRDICQRGTSLTIQCQVDSQVTMMFWYRQQPGQSLTLIATANQGSEATYESGFVIDKFPISRPNLTFSTLTVSNMSPEDSSIYLCSVYSGDGYTFGSGTRLTVV.

CDR3 bases: TGTGCCAGCAGCGCAACAGGGGGGAGGGACACTGAAGCTTTCTTT. This gives the protein CASSATGGRDTEAFF. This rearrangement joins TRBV9 to TRBJ1-1, with TRBD1 matching over 8 bases. The CDR3 length is 15 residues. Germline assignment: CDR1 SGDLS and CDR2 YYNGEE. V dropped 3 bases and J dropped 3; count of bases not matched to a gene: 7.

A remark on this clone: This CDR3 is also generated by other DNA sequences in the sample. This chain uses TRBV27 with TRBJ1-5; the D is unclear. Germline V gives CDR1 MNHEY, CDR2 SMNVEV (reference sequence). V lost 0 bases and J lost 6, with 9 bases in between. The CDR3 is made up of 14 amino acids. The CDR3 nucleotides read TGTGCCAGCAGTTTATCAGAGGGAGGTCAGCCCCAGCATTTT. Its protein product is CASSLSEGGQPQHF.

This clone came up a few times. The chain uses TRBV7-3 and TRBJ2-1; 7 bases are shared with TRBD2. V shed 5 bases, J shed 9 bases, and the junction held 10 bases outside the gene matches. CDR3 length equals 14 residues. Germline lookup yields CDR1 SGHTA and CDR2 FQGTGA. CDR3 amino acids: CASSDGLVAGEQFF. The CDR3 nucleotides read TGTGCCAGCAGCGATGGACTAGTAGCGGGTGAGCAGTTCTTC.

V and J are TRBV7-2 and TRBJ1-1; D remains unclear. CDR3 length: 15 amino acids. Germline values: CDR1 SGHTA, CDR2 FQGNSA. The germline V and J ends were trimmed by 1 base and 3 bases, with 12 bases remaining between them. CDR3 sequence reads: CASSLVMGRHTEAFF. The CDR3 DNA sequence: TGTGCCAGCAGCTTAGTAATGGGGAGGCACACTGAAGCTTTCTTT.

In the case of this clone: The junction and the germline gene differ at one end; a read error may be behind it. The gene calls are TRBV7-9 and TRBJ1-3; D is unclear. Germline V lookup: CDR1 SEHNR, CDR2 FQNEAQ (reference sequence). There are 15 residues in the CDR3. DNA for the CDR3: TGTTCCAGCAGCTTAGAAACAGTGGTTGGAAACACCATATATTTT. This sequence encodes CSSSLETVVGNTIYF.

The chain couples TRBV28 to TRBJ1-4; D gene ambiguous. Trimming left V 0 bases short and J 8 bases short, with 16 bases between. This CDR3 spans 16 amino acids. Germline V gene data show CDR1 as MDHEN and CDR2 as SYDVKM. CDR3 nucleotide sequence: TGTGCCAGCAGTTTATGGACGAGGAGAGTCGGCGAAAAACTGTTTTTT. It encodes CASSLWTRRVGEKLFF.

The genes are TRBV14 and TRBJ1-2, with D maybe TRBD1 (6 bases). This CDR3 region has 13 residues. Germline V gives CDR1 SGHDN, CDR2 FVKESK. Trimming removed 4 bases at V and 8 bases at J, with 14 bases between. The CDR3 nucleotides are TGTGCCAGCAGCCGGTTTGAGGGGACAGGCTACACCTTC. Translation: CASSRFEGTGYTF.

The chain couples TRBV19 to TRBJ2-7; perhaps TRBD2 as D (6 bases). CDR1 LNHDA and CDR2 SQIVND come from the germline V gene (reference sequence). The CDR3 spans 14 residues. V was trimmed by 5 bases and J by 6 bases, leaving 17 bases between them. CDR3 DNA sequence: TGTGCCAGTAGTGAGGGGACTCTGGGGGTCGAGCAGTACTTC. It codes for CASSEGTLGVEQYF.

Here the CDR3 reads CASSKALQDLIPIGYTF. The CDR3 DNA reads TGTGCCAGCAGCAAAGCGCTACAGGACCTAATTCCTATCGGCTACACCTTC. V gene TRBV21-1 combines with J gene TRBJ1-2; TRBD1, the table's D call, lacks a check against the DNA. TRBV21-1 is listed as a pseudogene. The CDR3 has 17 amino acids.

A few counts support this clone. V and J are TRBV11-3 and TRBJ2-7; 7 positions agree with TRBD2. Germline CDR1 reads SGHNT; CDR2 reads YENEEA. Germline trimming cut 2 bases from V and 3 bases from J; bases unmatched to any gene: 13. CDR3 size: 17 residues. The CDR3 nucleotides are TGTGCCAGCAGCTTAACTGGTGCGGGCGGGAGAGGCTACGAGCAGTACGTC. It codes for CASSLTGAGGRGYEQYV.

The chain carries TRBV5-1 and TRBJ1-5; D is undetermined. The germline V gene encodes CDR1 SGHRS and CDR2 YFSETQ. Trimming took 0 bases from V and 4 from J, leaving 11 bases between them. The CDR3 loop spans 15 amino acids. CDR3 DNA: TGCGCCAGCAGCTTGGCAGGTATTAGGAATCAGCCCCAGCATTTT. Translation gives CASSLAGIRNQPQHF.

In its sample, this clone was seen a few times. The chain combines TRBV27 with TRBJ1-2, with D perhaps matching TRBD1 (5 bases). CDR1 is MNHEY and CDR2 is SMNVEV in the germline V gene (reference sequence). With 0 bases removed from V and 6 bases from J, the gap between germline ends came to 11 bases. The CDR3 length is 14 residues. The CDR3 spells CASSLSLLTDGYTF. CDR3 DNA: TGTGCCAGCAGTTTATCGCTATTGACAGATGGCTACACCTTC.

This clone was counted between two and nine times. CDR3 protein: CASSSWTESEKLFF. CDR3 bases: TGTGCCAGCAGCTCTTGGACTGAATCTGAAAAACTGTTTTTT. V gene TRBV7-9 combines with J gene TRBJ1-4; D gene uncertain. The V end was cut by 4 bases, the J end by 7 bases, with 13 bases between. This CDR3 region has 14 residues. The germline CDR1 and CDR2 sequences are SEHNR and FQNEAQ (reference sequence).

The chain joins TRBV7-9 to TRBJ1-1; D gene uncertain. Germline loops: CDR1 SEHNR, CDR2 FQNEAQ (reference sequence). V was cut by 1 base and J by 0 bases, with 6 bases left in between. This CDR3 is built from 14 residues. CDR3 coding DNA: TGTGCCAGCAGCTTAGAGCTTTTGAACACTGAAGCTTTCTTT. This codes for CASSLELLNTEAFF.

The chain uses TRBV18 and TRBJ2-7; D is perhaps TRBD2 (5 bases). The CDR3 loop spans 14 amino acids. The V gene's germline CDR1 is KGHSH and CDR2 LQKENI. V was trimmed by 3 bases and J by 5 bases, leaving 14 bases between them. Here the CDR3 DNA reads TGTGCCAGCTCACCGAACGGGCGGGCCCACGAGCAGTACTTC. It encodes CASSPNGRAHEQYF.

The sample holds a few counts of this clone. The V and J genes are TRBV5-8 and TRBJ1-5, with a weak D call TRBD1 (6 bases). CDR3 length: 19 amino acids. Germline assignment: CDR1 SGHTS and CDR2 YDEGEE. The V end lost 3 bases, the J end lost 1 base, and 23 bases lay between the germline ends. CDR3 in DNA: TGTGCCAGCAGCTCAACGACAGGCCGGGGTGTACGGAGCAATCAGCCCCAGCATTTT. The encoded protein is CASSSTTGRGVRSNQPQHF.

This rearrangement joins TRBV30 to TRBJ1-1; D unresolved. This CDR3 is built from 12 residues. Germline CDR1 and CDR2: GTSNPN and SVGIG (reference sequence). CDR3 region: CAYTLAWAEAFF. The CDR3 DNA reads TGTGCTTACACTCTAGCGTGGGCTGAAGCTTTCTTT. Filled out from reference TRBV30 and TRBJ1-1, the complete variable domain reads SQTIHQWPATLVQPVGSPLSLECTVEGTSNPNLYWYRQAAGRGLQLLFYSVGIGQISSEVPQNLSASRPQDRQFILSSKKLLLSDSGFYLCAYTLAWAEAFFGQGTRLTVV.

The chain combines TRBV10-1 with TRBJ1-2; D might be TRBD1 (5 bases). The V end lost 4 bases, the J end lost 2 bases, and 11 bases lay between the germline ends. Germline CDR1 WNHNN, CDR2 SYGVQD (reference sequence). This CDR3 region has 14 residues. CDR3 bases: TGCGCCAGCAGTGCCATTACAGGAAACTATGGCTACACCTTC. This translates into CASSAITGNYGYTF.

Concerning this clone itself: An end of the junction differs from the germline gene, which may be a read error. The V call is TRBV5-1, the J call TRBJ1-2, with 9 bases fitting TRBD1. CDR3 length equals 14 residues. Germline CDR1 SGHRS, CDR2 YFSETQ. CDR3 coding DNA: TGCGCCAGCAATGACAGGGGGGGAAACTATGGCTGCACCTTC. This translates into CASNDRGGNYGCTF.

This clone has only a few counts. The rearrangement joins TRBV12-1 to TRBJ2-1; TRBD2, the D gene given by the table, was not confirmed from the DNA. TRBV12-1 constitutes a pseudogene. The CDR3 length is 19 residues. The CDR3 nucleotides read TGTGCCAGCAGCTTCCCCTGGAGACTAGCGGGAGGGTCCTACAATGAGCAGTTCTTC. Protein: CASSFPWRLAGGSYNEQFF.

The chain recombines TRBV10-2 with TRBJ2-3, with D possibly TRBD2 on 5 matching bases. Germline V gene data show CDR1 as WSHSY and CDR2 as SAAADI. This CDR3 contains 13 residues. V lost 7 bases and J 4 bases, leaving 12 bases between the germline ends. The CDR3 nucleotides read TGCGCCAGCACCCGAGGGCCGGCAGATACGCAGTATTTT. The encoded protein is CASTRGPADTQYF.

The chain has TRBV10-3 and TRBJ2-5; tentative D call: TRBD1 (5 bases). This CDR3 contains 13 residues. Trimming removed 3 bases at V and 1 base at J, with 6 bases between. Germline V gene lookup returns CDR1 ENHRY and CDR2 SYGVKD. In nucleotides, the CDR3 is TGTGCCATCAGTGACCAGGGCCAAGAGACCCAGTACTTC. It is translated as CAISDQGQETQYF.

This clone occurred a few times. The V and J genes are TRBV18 and TRBJ1-1; D remains unclear. The CDR3 has 13 amino acids. Germline CDR1 reads KGHSH; CDR2 reads LQKENI. The ends were cut back, 5 bases at V and 1 base at J, with 8 bases in the middle. The CDR3 reads CASSTKANTEAFF. In DNA, the CDR3 is TGTGCCAGCTCAACCAAAGCGAACACTGAAGCTTTCTTT. Full variable domain (missing parts from reference TRBV18 and TRBJ1-1): NAGVMQNPRHLVRRRGQEARLRCSPMKGHSHVYWYRQLPEEGLKFMVYLQKENIIDESGMPKERFSAEFPKEGPSILRIQQVVRGDSAAYFCASSTKANTEAFFGQGTRLTVV.

This chain joins TRBV5-1 and TRBJ2-2; D possibly corresponds to TRBD2 (5 bases). Trimming stripped 3 bases from V and 5 bases from J, with 14 bases between. The CDR3 has 15 amino acids. CDR1 and CDR2 from the germline V gene are SGHRS and YFSETQ. Written as DNA, the CDR3 is TGCGCCAGCAGCTGGACGGGAATCGGAACCGGGGAGCTGTTTTTT. This gives the protein CASSWTGIGTGELFF.

The chain links TRBV6-6 to TRBJ1-1; the match to TRBD1 covers 7 bases. The V gene end was trimmed by 2 bases and the J gene end by 5 bases; junction bases not matched to a gene: 8. The CDR3 is 15 amino acids. Germline V gene sequence: CDR1 MNHNY, CDR2 SVGAGI (reference sequence). The CDR3 spells CASSYTGALRTEAFF. CDR3 coding DNA: TGTGCCAGCAGTTACACAGGGGCCTTGAGGACTGAAGCTTTCTTT.